There are a few counts of the clone carrying this TCR beta chain. This record belongs to a study of blood T cell repertoires in COVID-19. At the level of the study: Acute and convalescent COVID-19 samples came from the United States, Italy and Spain.

The repertoire was sequenced with immunoSEQ multiplex PCR; TCRdb's copy has only in-frame clones and lacks some. This sample has roughly 200,000 clones, with roughly 78% found just once. Sequenced sample: peripheral blood. The source of this sequence is a woman older than 75 with active or convalescent COVID-19.

The CDR3 nucleotides are TGTGCCAGCAGCTTAGAGGGGCAGGGGACCCAGTACTTC. This gives the protein CASSLEGQGTQYF. The chain links TRBV11-2 to TRBJ2-5; maybe TRBD1 (5 bases). The length of the CDR3 is 13 residues. Trimming took 0 bases from V and 7 from J, leaving 9 bases between them. Germline V gives CDR1 SGHAT, CDR2 FQNNGV. Full variable domain (remainder filled in from reference TRBV11-2 and TRBJ2-5): EAGVAQSPRYKIIEKRQSVAFWCNPISGHATLYWYQQILGQGPKLLIQFQNNGVVDDSQLPKDRFSAERLKGVDSTLKIQPAKLEDSAVYLCASSLEGQGTQYFGPGTRLLVL.